The 16 T cell receptor beta chains listed next were all sequenced from one sample in a study of tumor-infiltrating lymphocytes in primary liver carcinoma. Co-extracting RNA and DNA was done with roughly 17-32 mg of unsorted bulk tissue as input. From approximately 450 ng total RNA, TCR beta cDNA was generated with a primer in the constant region. Three nested multiplex PCR rounds, a slightly modified ARM-PCR method, built the TCR beta libraries. TRBV1-TRBV30 forward primers paired with a C-beta reverse primer were used in the first two PCR rounds, which ran about 11 cycles each. MiXCR, run by TCRdb on the multiplex PCR reads, gives a single entry per CDR3 protein. The profile covers approximately 76,000 distinct CDR3 sequences, with about two thirds appearing a single time and approximately 15% taken by the ten largest. The specimen sequenced was liver tumor tissue from sampling region 4. As for subset: tumor region T4, right-lateral pole. The receptors were sampled from a woman aged 55-69 years with primary liver carcinoma and hepatitis B virus infection.

This clonotype appeared a few times. It is likely a read error, because the conserved phenylalanine at the end of the CDR3 is missing. The chain links TRBV6-6 to TRBJ1-5; 7 nucleotides match TRBD1. Germline V CDR1 and CDR2: MNHNY, SVGAGI (reference sequence). This CDR3 contains 14 residues. CDR3 DNA: TGTGCTAGCAGTTACGACAGGGCGGATCAGCCCCAGCATCTT. Its protein is CASSYDRADQPQHL.

Remarks on this clonotype: Compared with germline, one end of the junction differs, possibly owing to a read error. V usage is TRBV5-1 and J usage is TRBJ2-3, with TRBD1 as a possible D gene (6 bases). The CDR3 length is 17 residues. Germline V CDR1 and CDR2: SGHRS, YFSETQ. Written as DNA, the CDR3 is TGCGCCATCAGCTCCGAATTACAGGGAGTGGGGACAGATACGCAGTATTTT. This translates into CAISSELQGVGTDTQYF.

Note on this clonotype: A read error may be the cause here, since a much bigger clone is one base away. The chain uses TRBV5-6 and TRBJ2-3; D possibly corresponds to TRBD2 (6 bases). V was cut by 8 bases and J by 2 bases, with 21 bases left in between. In germline, CDR1 is SGHDT, CDR2 YYEEEE. This CDR3 region has 16 residues. CDR3 DNA: TGTGCCAGTGGGTCGGAAGAGAGGACTAACACAGATACGCAGTATTTT. It encodes CASGSEERTNTDTQYF.

As concerns this clonotype: A much larger clone differs by one base, so this may be a read error. The chain is built from TRBV7-9 and TRBJ2-7, with D perhaps TRBD1 or TRBD2 (6 bases each). The CDR3 is 14 residues long. In germline, CDR1 is SEHNR, CDR2 FQNEAQ (reference sequence). The CDR3 DNA sequence: TGTGCCAGGAGCTTAGGGGGGCAGTCCTACGAGCAGTACTTC. This gives the protein CARSLGGQSYEQYF.

The rearrangement joins TRBV11-2 to TRBJ2-2, with D maybe TRBD2 (5 bases). Trimming cost V 5 bases and J 8 bases, with 18 bases left between them. The CDR3 extends over 15 amino acids. The germline CDR1 and CDR2 sequences are SGHAT and FQNNGV. The CDR3 reads CASSLPQGLNGELFF. The CDR3 DNA reads as TGTGCCAGCAGCCTTCCGCAAGGACTGAATGGGGAGCTGTTTTTT.

CDR3 sequence: CANCETFEGYEQYF. CDR3 in DNA: TGTGCCAACTGTGAAACTTTCGAGGGGTACGAGCAGTACTTC. V and J are TRBV6-1 and TRBJ2-7, with D perhaps assigned TRBD1 or TRBD2 (5 bases each). The V gene's germline CDR1 is MNHNS and CDR2 SASEGT. V was clipped by 10 bases and J by 4 bases, with 20 bases between them. The CDR3 totals 14 residues.

Comments on this clonotype: A much larger clonotype is one base distant, so this may be a read error. The V gene is TRBV12-3 or TRBV12-4, the J gene TRBJ2-7; 7 bases match TRBD2. The CDR3 runs 14 residues. Written as DNA, the CDR3 is TGTGCCGGCAGTTTACTTGGGGGGGGGGATGAGCAGTACTTC. Encoded protein: CAGSLLGGGDEQYF.

Concerning this clonotype: One end of the junction is discordant with germline, which a read error may explain. The chain joins TRBV6-1 to TRBJ2-3; 13 nucleotides line up with TRBD2. This CDR3 contains 14 residues. Germline V CDR1 and CDR2: MNHNS, SASEGT. The CDR3 DNA is TGTGCCAGTAGTGGACTAGCGGGAGTAGATACGCAGTATTTT. Translated, it gives CASSGLAGVDTQYF.

J is TRBJ2-7 and V is TRBV6-1, with D perhaps given as TRBD1 or TRBD2 (9 bases each). The V gene lost 6 bases and the J gene lost 7 bases, with 25 bases spanning the gap. CDR3 length: 16 residues. In germline, CDR1 is MNHNS, CDR2 SASEGT. The CDR3 loop is CASRIQGAGGYYEQYF. The CDR3 DNA reads TGTGCCAGCAGGATACAGGGGGCGGGAGGGTACTATGAGCAGTACTTC.

The V and J genes are TRBV24-1 and TRBJ2-3; D is perhaps TRBD1 (6 bases). V lost 6 bases, J lost 4 bases, and 13 bases lay in between. Germline CDR1 reads KGHDR; CDR2 reads SFDVKD. The length of the CDR3 is 14 residues. The CDR3 bases are TGTGCCACCAGTAAACAGGGCGGTCCAGATACGCAGTATTTT. As protein: CATSKQGGPDTQYF.

This clonotype was found many times. V gene TRBV12-3 or TRBV12-4 combines with J gene TRBJ1-2, with D maybe TRBD1 (6 bases). CDR3 length: 15 residues. V lost 4 bases and J 4 bases, leaving 16 bases between the germline ends. The CDR3 protein is CASSSINRDGYGYTF. CDR3 DNA: TGTGCCAGCAGTTCAATCAACAGGGATGGCTATGGCTACACCTTC.

Turning to this clonotype: The junction shows a germline mismatch at one end, possibly a read error. The J gene is TRBJ1-1, the V gene TRBV5-1; D unresolved. This CDR3 comprises 13 residues. Germline V gene lookup returns CDR1 SGHRS and CDR2 YFSETQ. CDR3 sequence (DNA): TGTGCCAGCAGCGCGGGTCGGCCAGCTGAAGCTTCCTTT. Amino acids: CASSAGRPAEASF.

The chain carries TRBV5-5 and TRBJ1-3; D call uncertain. Germline V gene sequence: CDR1 SGHKS, CDR2 YYEKEE (reference sequence). The CDR3 sequence is 16 residues long. V was pared by 3 bases and J by 0 bases, with 13 bases between. CDR3: CASSSAGSTSGNTIYF. The CDR3 DNA is TGTGCCAGCAGCTCGGCGGGGAGTACCTCTGGAAACACCATATATTTT.

With respect to this clonotype: One junction end disagrees with the germline gene, perhaps due to a read error. The chain uses TRBV11-1 and TRBJ2-2; TRBD2 is a possible D gene (5 bases). The CDR3 extends over 14 amino acids. The germline CDR1 and CDR2 sequences are SGHAT and FQDESV (reference sequence). CDR3 in amino acids: CTSRPSLDIGELFF. The CDR3 DNA reads as TGTACCAGCAGACCGAGCCTTGACATCGGGGAACTGTTTTTT.

Note on this clonotype: Mismatch with germline at one junction end may stem from a read error. This chain uses TRBV6-5 with TRBJ2-3, with 8 bases identical to TRBD1. The CDR3 consists of 15 residues. The germline gives CDR1 MNHEY, CDR2 SVGAGI. CDR3 loop: CTSSFGAGGADTQYF. The CDR3 nucleotides are TGTACCAGCAGTTTTGGGGCAGGGGGCGCAGATACGCAGTATTTT.

This clonotype has ten or more counts. The rearrangement joins TRBV6-2 or TRBV6-3 to TRBJ2-1; weak D call: TRBD1 (5 bases). Per germline, CDR1 MNHEY and CDR2 SVGEGT. This CDR3 has 15 amino acids. V shed 2 bases and J shed 0 bases, with 8 bases lying between them. CDR3 sequence: CASSYEDSSYNEQFF. CDR3 nucleotides: TGTGCCAGCAGTTACGAAGACAGCTCCTACAATGAGCAGTTCTTC.